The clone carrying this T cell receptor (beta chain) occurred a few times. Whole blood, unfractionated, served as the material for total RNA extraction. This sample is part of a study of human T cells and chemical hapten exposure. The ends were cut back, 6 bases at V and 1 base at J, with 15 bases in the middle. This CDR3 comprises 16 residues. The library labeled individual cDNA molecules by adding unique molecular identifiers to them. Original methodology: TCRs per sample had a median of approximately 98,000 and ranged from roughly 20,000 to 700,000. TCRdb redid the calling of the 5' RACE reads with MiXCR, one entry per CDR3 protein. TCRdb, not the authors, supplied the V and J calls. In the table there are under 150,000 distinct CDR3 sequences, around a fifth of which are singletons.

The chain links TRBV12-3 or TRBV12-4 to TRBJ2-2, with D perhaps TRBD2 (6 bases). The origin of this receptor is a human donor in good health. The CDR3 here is CASSIPGRENTGELFF. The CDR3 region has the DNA TGTGCCAGCAGCATACCCGGGCGGGAGAACACCGGGGAGCTGTTTTTT.